These 29 T cell receptor beta chains were sequenced from one sample in a study of T cell responses to AZD1222 COVID-19 vaccine. Only in-frame clones appear in the TCRdb table, and some are missing; sequencing was by immunoSEQ multiplex PCR. The data show under 150,000 clones, with roughly 90% seen just once and 1.6% held by the top ten. Sequenced here: peripheral blood, sampled 28 days after the second AZD1222 dose. The receptors originated from an adult who received the AZD1222 COVID-19 vaccine.

Points on this clone: This sample includes further DNA sequences coding for the same CDR3. This chain uses TRBV5-6 with TRBJ1-2; D remains ambiguous. CDR3 length: 14 amino acids. V was trimmed by 0 bases and J by 0 bases, leaving 6 bases between them. The germline gives CDR1 SGHDT, CDR2 YYEEEE. In DNA, the CDR3 is TGTGCCAGCAGCTTGGGGACGGCTAACTATGGCTACACCTTC. Its protein product is CASSLGTANYGYTF.

This rearrangement joins TRBV29-1 to TRBJ2-7, with TRBD2 matching over 11 bases. J gave up 6 bases and V 6 bases, and 10 bases lay outside the gene matches. Germline CDR1 and CDR2: SQVTM and ANQGSEA. This CDR3 is 14 amino acids long. The CDR3 region is CSVDNPGTSGEQYF. CDR3 in DNA: TGCAGCGTGGATAATCCCGGGACTAGCGGCGAGCAGTACTTC.

This chain joins TRBV2 and TRBJ1-2; 7 bases fit TRBD1. Germline V gives CDR1 SNHLY, CDR2 FYNNEI. This CDR3 is built from 15 residues. Trimming at V came to 6 bases and at J to 5 bases, leaving 12 bases not matched to a gene. The CDR3 DNA sequence: TGTGCCAGCAGCGAGACAGGGAGATTTTATTATGGCTACACCTTC. It is translated as CASSETGRFYYGYTF.

The chain links TRBV6-2 or TRBV6-3 to TRBJ1-5; D is unclear. The germline V gene encodes CDR1 MNHEY and CDR2 SVGEGT. Trimming shortened V by 4 bases and J by 3 bases, and 13 bases separated the two germline ends. CDR3 length: 15 amino acids. The chain's CDR3 is CASSWSGRNNQPQHF. CDR3 DNA: TGTGCCAGCAGTTGGTCTGGACGGAACAATCAGCCCCAGCATTTT.

J is TRBJ2-7 and V is TRBV6-5; D is possibly TRBD2 (6 bases). Germline CDR1 and CDR2: MNHEY and SVGAGI. This CDR3 has 13 amino acids. The ends were cut back, 4 bases at V and 4 bases at J, with 11 bases in the middle. CDR3 sequence (DNA): TGTGCCAGCAGTTTTCGGACTATTTACGAGCAGTACGTC. This codes for CASSFRTIYEQYV.

The chain joins TRBV19 to TRBJ1-3; D may be TRBD1 (5 bases). The CDR3 contains 17 residues. Trimming pared 5 bases from V and 0 bases from J, leaving 17 bases between. Germline lookup yields CDR1 LNHDA and CDR2 SQIVND (reference sequence). The CDR3 DNA sequence: TGTGCCAGTAGTCTCGGGACCCTGCCACACTCTGGAAACACCATATATTTT. This translates into CASSLGTLPHSGNTIYF. Full variable domain (rest looked up from reference TRBV19 and TRBJ1-3): DGGITQSPKYLFRKEGQNVTLSCEQNLNHDAMYWYRQDPGQGLRLIYYSQIVNDFQKGDIAEGYSVSREKKESFPLTVTSAQKNPTAFYLCASSLGTLPHSGNTIYFGEGSWLTVV.

This clone has just one count. This chain links TRBV7-6 with TRBJ2-5, with D possibly TRBD1 on 5 matching bases. The CDR3 contains 11 residues. V lost 9 bases and J lost 2, with 7 bases in between. CDR1 is SGHVS and CDR2 is FNYEAQ in the germline V gene. The DNA of the CDR3 is TGTGCCAGTCAGGGTCAAGAGACCCAGTACTTC. Residues: CASQGQETQYF.

The rearrangement uses TRBV12-3 or TRBV12-4 and TRBJ2-1, with 7 bases that match TRBD1. There are 13 residues in the CDR3. The V gene end was trimmed by 6 bases and the J gene end by 6 bases; junction bases not matched to a gene: 5. In nucleotides, the CDR3 is TGTGCCAGCAGACTGGGGACAGCCAATGAGCAGTTCTTC. As protein: CASRLGTANEQFF.

The chain uses TRBV7-9 and TRBJ1-4; 8 bases line up with TRBD1. Losses at the gene ends were 5 bases for V and 3 bases for J; bases not matched to a gene: 8. CDR1 and CDR2 (germline): SEHNR, FQNEAQ (reference sequence). This CDR3 has 16 residues. The CDR3 sequence: CASSHFGQGANEKLFF. For the CDR3, the DNA is TGTGCCAGCAGCCATTTTGGACAGGGCGCTAATGAAAAACTGTTTTTT.

The chain uses TRBV5-8 and TRBJ1-6; D perhaps matches TRBD1 (5 bases). V shed 0 bases and J shed 8 bases, with 6 bases lying between them. CDR3 length: 13 residues. From germline, CDR1 is SGHTS and CDR2 YDEGEE. CDR3 amino acids: CASSLVTDSPLHF. The CDR3 bases are TGTGCCAGCAGCTTGGTGACAGATTCACCCCTCCACTTT.

This rearrangement joins TRBV6-2 or TRBV6-3 to TRBJ2-1; no clear D gene. CDR1 and CDR2 (germline): MNHEY, SVGEGT. Trimming took 5 bases from V and 6 from J, leaving 8 bases between them. This CDR3 is 12 amino acids long. The CDR3 loop reads CASSRIINEQFF. The CDR3 nucleotides read TGTGCCAGCAGTAGAATTATCAATGAGCAGTTCTTC.

V gene TRBV7-2 combines with J gene TRBJ1-2, with 9 bases that match TRBD1. V dropped 5 bases and J dropped 14; count of bases not matched to a gene: 9. The CDR3 is 12 amino acids. In germline, CDR1 is SGHTA, CDR2 FQGNSA. The CDR3 loop reads CASSVYRGRETF. The CDR3 DNA follows: TGTGCCAGCAGCGTTTACAGGGGGCGCGAGACCTTC.

The rearrangement uses TRBV12-3 or TRBV12-4 and TRBJ2-3, with D unresolved. The CDR3 has 13 amino acids. The V end lost 2 bases, the J end lost 3 bases, and 6 bases lay between the germline ends. CDR3 nucleotide sequence: TGTGCCAGCAGTTTACGACCAACAGATACGCAGTATTTT. Protein product: CASSLRPTDTQYF.

The V and J genes are TRBV28 and TRBJ2-3; D may be TRBD2 (6 bases). CDR3 length equals 16 residues. The V gene lost 8 bases and the J gene lost 1 base, with 19 bases spanning the gap. CDR1 and CDR2 from the germline V gene are MDHEN and SYDVKM. CDR3 bases: TGTGCCAGCGCATCTTCCGGGGGACGAGGCACAGATACGCAGTATTTT. It yields the protein CASASSGGRGTDTQYF.

The CDR3 DNA follows: TGTGCCAGCGCACGGCGGGTGGAGAACACTGAAGCTTTCTTT. It translates to CASARRVENTEAFF. The gene calls are TRBV3-1 (or the pseudogene TRBV3-2) and TRBJ1-1; D call uncertain. V dropped 8 bases and J dropped 1 base, with 14 bases sitting between them. Germline loops: CDR1 LGHDT, CDR2 YNNKEL (reference sequence). The CDR3 length is 14 residues.

The chain joins TRBV9 to TRBJ2-1, with TRBD1 as a possible D gene (6 bases). The CDR3 has 15 residues. Per the germline V gene, CDR1 is SGDLS and CDR2 is YYNGEE. Deletions cut 6 bases from V and 4 bases from J, with 17 bases between. CDR3 protein: CASTEQGSSYNEQFF. CDR3 coding DNA: TGTGCCAGCACCGAACAGGGTAGTTCGTACAATGAGCAGTTCTTC. The full variable domain, rest sourced from reference TRBV9 and TRBJ2-1, is DSGVTQTPKHLITATGQRVTLRCSPRSGDLSVYWYQQSLDQGLQFLIQYYNGEERAKGNILERFSAQQFPDLHSELNLSSLELGDSALYFCASTEQGSSYNEQFFGPGTRLTVL.

This chain links TRBV7-2 with TRBJ2-7; D tentatively fits TRBD1 or TRBD2 (5 bases each). This CDR3 spans 15 amino acids. Trimming stripped 8 bases from V and 2 bases from J, with 19 bases between. The germline gives CDR1 SGHTA, CDR2 FQGNSA. The CDR3 loop reads CASSRGGTTTYEQYF. CDR3 DNA: TGTGCCAGCTCCCGGGGCGGAACAACGACCTACGAGCAGTACTTC.

The gene calls are TRBV15 and TRBJ2-7; D is perhaps TRBD1 (6 bases). From germline, CDR1 is LNHNV and CDR2 YYDKDF (reference sequence). Trimming left V 5 bases short and J 0 bases short, with 8 bases between. The CDR3 covers 13 residues. Here the CDR3 reads CATSLDSSYEQYV. CDR3 DNA: TGTGCCACCAGCCTGGACAGCTCCTACGAGCAGTACGTC.

This rearrangement joins TRBV5-4 to TRBJ2-7, with a possible D match to TRBD2 (6 bases). The CDR3 is made up of 15 amino acids. Germline values: CDR1 SGHNT, CDR2 YYREEE (reference sequence). The V and J ends lost 4 bases and 9 bases respectively, with 23 bases between them. The CDR3 is CASSTGTPRYEPQYF. CDR3 bases: TGTGCCAGCAGCACCGGGACTCCGAGGTACGAGCCGCAGTACTTC.

This chain connects TRBV18 to TRBJ1-1, with D unclear. The V gene's germline CDR1 is KGHSH and CDR2 LQKENI. Trimming took 3 bases from V and 1 from J, leaving 12 bases between them. This CDR3 comprises 15 residues. The CDR3 DNA sequence: TGTGCCAGCTCACCCAGGACCCGGCGGAACACTGAAGCTTTCTTT. This codes for CASSPRTRRNTEAFF.

CDR3: CAWTNRREGTDTQYF. In nucleotides, the CDR3 is TGTGCCTGGACCAATCGCAGGGAGGGCACAGATACGCAGTATTTT. V is TRBV30 and J is TRBJ2-3, with D possibly TRBD2 on 6 matching bases. Germline CDR1 and CDR2: GTSNPN and SVGIG (reference sequence). V lost 4 bases and J 1 base, leaving 15 bases between the germline ends. The CDR3 extends over 15 amino acids.

This rearrangement joins TRBV6-2 or TRBV6-3 to TRBJ2-3; D ambiguous. V was trimmed by 0 bases and J by 0 bases, leaving 19 bases between them. CDR1 and CDR2 (germline): MNHEY, SVGEGT. This CDR3 is built from 19 residues. In nucleotides, the CDR3 is TGTGCCAGCAGTTACTCGGAAGGGTCTGGCAGAACTAGCACAGATACGCAGTATTTT. The encoded protein is CASSYSEGSGRTSTDTQYF.

The rearrangement links TRBV14 to TRBJ1-1; D not resolved. The V end was cut by 4 bases, the J end by 0 bases, with 6 bases between. The CDR3 length is 13 residues. Germline CDR1 and CDR2: SGHDN and FVKESK. The CDR3 reads CASSRALNTEAFF. The CDR3 region has the DNA TGTGCCAGCAGCCGGGCACTGAACACTGAAGCTTTCTTT.

V gene TRBV29-1 combines with J gene TRBJ1-5, with 7 bases matching TRBD1. Per germline, CDR1 SQVTM and CDR2 ANQGSEA. The CDR3 has 13 residues. Trimming cost V 8 bases and J 3 bases; bases outside gene matches: 7. The CDR3 region is CSTRDSPNQPQHF. The CDR3 DNA follows: TGCAGCACGAGGGACAGTCCCAATCAGCCCCAGCATTTT.

The chain links TRBV5-1 to TRBJ2-2; 7 positions match TRBD1. The CDR3 sequence is 15 residues long. Germline V gene sequence: CDR1 SGHRS, CDR2 YFSETQ. With V trimmed by 3 bases and J by 4 bases, 6 bases remained unmatched. CDR3 residues: CASSSGQERTGELFF. DNA for the CDR3: TGCGCCAGCAGCTCCGGACAGGAGCGCACCGGGGAGCTGTTTTTT.

The chain has TRBV5-1 and TRBJ1-1; 11 nucleotides match TRBD1. Germline-derived CDR1 and CDR2 are SGHRS and YFSETQ. The CDR3 sequence is 14 residues long. J lost 7 bases, V lost 4 bases, and 6 bases had no gene match. The CDR3 reads CASSPDRGRDEAFF. In DNA form, the CDR3 reads TGCGCCAGCAGCCCGGACAGGGGGCGTGATGAAGCTTTCTTT.

CDR3 sequence (DNA): TGTGCCAGCAGCCAAGAGCGGGGGCGGAGGAACACTGAAGCTTTCTTT. It codes for CASSQERGRRNTEAFF. V is TRBV4-2 and J is TRBJ1-1, with a possible D match to TRBD1 (6 bases). V dropped 0 bases and J dropped 1 base, with 12 bases sitting between them. Germline lookup yields CDR1 LGHNA and CDR2 YNFKEQ. The CDR3 loop spans 16 amino acids.

This chain connects TRBV28 to TRBJ1-5; the D gene is possibly TRBD1 (5 bases). The length of the CDR3 is 15 residues. Per the germline V gene, CDR1 is MDHEN and CDR2 is SYDVKM. The V end was cut by 5 bases, the J end by 0 bases, with 11 bases between. The CDR3 protein is CASSGHAYSNQPQHF. The CDR3 nucleotides read TGTGCCAGCAGTGGACATGCTTATAGCAATCAGCCCCAGCATTTT.

V and J are TRBV12-3 or TRBV12-4 and TRBJ2-5, with TRBD2 as a possible D gene (6 bases). Trimming shortened V by 3 bases and J by 4 bases, and 9 bases separated the two germline ends. The CDR3 totals 13 residues. The DNA of the CDR3 is TGTGCCAGCAGTTTCGGGGGTAGAGAGACCCAGTACTTC. Its translation: CASSFGGRETQYF.